The subject of this entry is one T cell receptor beta chain. CDR1 is LGHDT and CDR2 is YNNKEL in the germline V gene (reference sequence). CDR3 length: 15 residues. The ends were cut back, 3 bases at V and 4 bases at J, with 10 bases in the middle. This sample is drawn from a study of blood T cell repertoires in COVID-19. In the authors' workflow: Counts of nucleated cells, estimated from reference gene primer amplification, were obtained. Only in-frame clones appear in the TCRdb table, and some are missing; sequencing was by immunoSEQ multiplex PCR. The V and J calls and clone size come from that table; D and trimming were worked out from the DNA. Here the sample spans some 82,000 clones, roughly 79% being singletons.

The rearrangement joins TRBV3-1 (or the pseudogene TRBV3-2) to TRBJ1-6; no reliable D call. The sample was peripheral blood. This receptor was taken from an elderly man with acute or convalescent COVID-19. CDR3 amino acids: CASSQWQAYNSPLHF. CDR3 bases: TGTGCCAGCAGCCAGTGGCAGGCATATAATTCACCCCTCCACTTT.